Below, one T cell receptor (beta chain) is given with its context. A junction boundary mismatches the germline segment, possibly from a read error. This sample is drawn from a study of control samples from healthy donors and cancer patients. CDR3 length equals 14 residues. Germline values: CDR1 SSHAT, CDR2 FNYEAQ (reference sequence). TCRdb's copy holds only in-frame clones and misses some; the assay was immunoSEQ multiplex PCR. The profile shows around 140,000 clones, 90% of them singletons. This clonotype was sampled from a man aged 40-49 years in good health. V gene TRBV7-7 combines with J gene TRBJ2-7, with TRBD2 matching over 9 bases. The sequencing input was blood. The CDR3 protein is CASSLAGVGYEQYF. The CDR3 nucleotides read TGTGCTAGCAGCTTAGCGGGGGTGGGCTACGAGCAGTACTTC.